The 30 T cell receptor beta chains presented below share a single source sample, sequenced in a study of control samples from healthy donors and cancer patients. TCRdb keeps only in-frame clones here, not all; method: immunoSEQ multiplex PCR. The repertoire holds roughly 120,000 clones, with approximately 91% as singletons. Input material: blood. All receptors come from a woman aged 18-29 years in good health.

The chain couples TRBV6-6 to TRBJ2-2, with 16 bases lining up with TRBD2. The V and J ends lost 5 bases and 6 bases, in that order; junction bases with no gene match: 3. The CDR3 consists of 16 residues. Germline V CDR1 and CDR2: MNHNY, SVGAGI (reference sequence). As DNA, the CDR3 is TGTGCCAGCAGTAGGGGACTAGCGGGAGGGCCCGGGGAGCTGTTTTTT. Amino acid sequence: CASSRGLAGGPGELFF.

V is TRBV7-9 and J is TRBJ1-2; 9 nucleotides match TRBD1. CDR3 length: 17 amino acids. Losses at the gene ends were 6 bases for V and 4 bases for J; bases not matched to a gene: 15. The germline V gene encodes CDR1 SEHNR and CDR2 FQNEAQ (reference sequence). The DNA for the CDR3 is TGTGCCAGCAGGGGGGACCTCGGGACAGGGAATATCTATGGCTACACCTTC. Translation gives CASRGDLGTGNIYGYTF. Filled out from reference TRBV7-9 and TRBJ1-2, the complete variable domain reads DTGVSQNPRHKITKRGQNVTFRCDPISEHNRLYWYRQTLGQGPEFLTYFQNEAQLEKSRLLSDRFSAERPKGSFSTLEIQRTEQGDSAMYLCASRGDLGTGNIYGYTFGSGTRLTVV.

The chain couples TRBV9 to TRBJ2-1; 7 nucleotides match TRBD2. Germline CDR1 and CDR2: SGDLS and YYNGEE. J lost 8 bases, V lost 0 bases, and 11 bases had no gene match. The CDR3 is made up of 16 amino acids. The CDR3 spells CASSVATNRTSDEQFF. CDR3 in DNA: TGTGCCAGCAGCGTAGCTACAAATCGGACTAGTGATGAGCAGTTCTTC.

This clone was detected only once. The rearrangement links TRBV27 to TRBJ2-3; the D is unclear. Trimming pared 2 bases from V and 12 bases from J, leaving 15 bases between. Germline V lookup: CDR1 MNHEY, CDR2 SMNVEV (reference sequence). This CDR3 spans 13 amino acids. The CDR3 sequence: CASSLSSRHAQYF. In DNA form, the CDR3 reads TGTGCCAGCAGTTTAAGTTCCCGGCATGCACAGTATTTT.

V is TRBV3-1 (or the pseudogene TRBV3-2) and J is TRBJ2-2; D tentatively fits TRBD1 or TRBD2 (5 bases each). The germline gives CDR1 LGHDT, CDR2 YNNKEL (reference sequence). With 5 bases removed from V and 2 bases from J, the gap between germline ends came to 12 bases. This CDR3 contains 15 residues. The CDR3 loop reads CASSSSGTNTGELFF. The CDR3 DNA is TGTGCCAGCAGCTCCTCCGGGACCAACACCGGGGAGCTGTTTTTT.

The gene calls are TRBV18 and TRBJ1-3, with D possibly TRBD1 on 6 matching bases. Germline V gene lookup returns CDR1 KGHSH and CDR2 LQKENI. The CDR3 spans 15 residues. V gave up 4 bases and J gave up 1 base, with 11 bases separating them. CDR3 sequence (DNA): TGTGCCAGCTCACGGACAGATACTTCTGGAAACACCATATATTTT. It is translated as CASSRTDTSGNTIYF.

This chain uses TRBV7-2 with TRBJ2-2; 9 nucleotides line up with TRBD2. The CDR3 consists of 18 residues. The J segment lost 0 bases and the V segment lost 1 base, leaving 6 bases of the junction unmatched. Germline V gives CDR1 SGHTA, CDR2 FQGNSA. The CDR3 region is CASSLVIAGAANTGELFF. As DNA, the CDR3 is TGTGCCAGCAGCTTAGTAATAGCGGGGGCCGCGAACACCGGGGAGCTGTTTTTT.

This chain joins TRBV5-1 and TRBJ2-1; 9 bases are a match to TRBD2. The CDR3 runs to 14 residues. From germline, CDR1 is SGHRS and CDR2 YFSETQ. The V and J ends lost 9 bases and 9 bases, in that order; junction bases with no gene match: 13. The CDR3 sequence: CATSAGGQTSEQFF. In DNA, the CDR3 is TGCGCCACCTCAGCGGGGGGCCAAACAAGTGAGCAGTTCTTC. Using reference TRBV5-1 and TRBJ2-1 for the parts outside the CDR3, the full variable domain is KAGVTQTPRYLIKTRGQQVTLSCSPISGHRSVSWYQQTPGQGLQFLFEYFSETQRNKGNFPGRFSGRQFSNSRSEMNVSTLELGDSALYLCATSAGGQTSEQFFGPGTRLTVL.

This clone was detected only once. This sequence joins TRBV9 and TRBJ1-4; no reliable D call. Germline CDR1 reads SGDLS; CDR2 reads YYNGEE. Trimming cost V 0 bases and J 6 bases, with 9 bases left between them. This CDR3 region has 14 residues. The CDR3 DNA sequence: TGTGCCAGCAGCGTAGGCCAATGGGATGAAAAACTGTTTTTT. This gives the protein CASSVGQWDEKLFF.

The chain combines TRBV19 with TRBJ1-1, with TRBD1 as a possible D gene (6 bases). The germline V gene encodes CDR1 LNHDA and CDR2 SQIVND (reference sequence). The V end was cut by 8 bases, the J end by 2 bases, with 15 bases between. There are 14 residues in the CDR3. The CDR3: CASRLRTANTEAFF. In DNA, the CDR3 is TGTGCCAGTCGACTGAGGACAGCCAACACTGAAGCTTTCTTT.

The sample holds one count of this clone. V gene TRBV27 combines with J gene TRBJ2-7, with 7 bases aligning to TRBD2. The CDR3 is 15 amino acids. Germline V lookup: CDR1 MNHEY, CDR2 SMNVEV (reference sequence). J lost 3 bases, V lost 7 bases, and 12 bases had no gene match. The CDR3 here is CASKPTSLLGYEQYF. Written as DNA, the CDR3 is TGTGCCAGCAAGCCGACTAGCCTGCTGGGCTACGAGCAGTACTTC.

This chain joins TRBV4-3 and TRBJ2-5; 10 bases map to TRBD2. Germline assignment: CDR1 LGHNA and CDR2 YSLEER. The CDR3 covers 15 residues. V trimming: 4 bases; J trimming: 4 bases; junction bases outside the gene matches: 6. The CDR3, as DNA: TGCGCCAGCAGCCCTCTAGCGGGAGTCATAGAGACCCAGTACTTC. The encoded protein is CASSPLAGVIETQYF.

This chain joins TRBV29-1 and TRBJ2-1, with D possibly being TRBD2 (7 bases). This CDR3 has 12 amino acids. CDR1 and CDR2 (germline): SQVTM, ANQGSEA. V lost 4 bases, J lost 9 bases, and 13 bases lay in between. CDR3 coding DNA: TGCAGCGTTGTGGGCCGGGGGGCTGAGCAGTTCTTC. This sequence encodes CSVVGRGAEQFF.

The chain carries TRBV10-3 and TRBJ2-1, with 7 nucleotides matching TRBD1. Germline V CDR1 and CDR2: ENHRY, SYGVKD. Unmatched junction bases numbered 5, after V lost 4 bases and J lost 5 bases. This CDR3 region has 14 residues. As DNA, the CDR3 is TGTGCCATCAGTGGTTGGGACAGAAACAATGAGCAGTTCTTC. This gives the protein CAISGWDRNNEQFF.

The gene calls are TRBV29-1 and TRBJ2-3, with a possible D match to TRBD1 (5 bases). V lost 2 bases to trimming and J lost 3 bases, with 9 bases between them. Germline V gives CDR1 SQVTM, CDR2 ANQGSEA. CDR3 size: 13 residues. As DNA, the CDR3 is TGCAGCGTTGAACAGGGTCAAACAGATACGCAGTATTTT. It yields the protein CSVEQGQTDTQYF.

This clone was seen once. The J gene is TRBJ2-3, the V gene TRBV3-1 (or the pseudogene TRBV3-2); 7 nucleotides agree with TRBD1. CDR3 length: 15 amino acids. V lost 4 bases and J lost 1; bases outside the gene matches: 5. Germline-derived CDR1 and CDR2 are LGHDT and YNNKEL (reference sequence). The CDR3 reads CASSPDRVRTDTQYF. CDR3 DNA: TGTGCCAGCAGCCCTGACAGGGTGCGCACAGATACGCAGTATTTT.

CDR3 sequence: CASSLRTVGVFGTDTQYF. DNA of the CDR3: TGTGCCAGCAGCTTACGCACGGTAGGGGTGTTTGGCACAGATACGCAGTATTTT. J is TRBJ2-3 and V is TRBV7-2, with D possibly being TRBD1 (5 bases). This CDR3 region has 18 residues. V was shortened by 2 bases and J by 1 base, with 19 bases between the two germline ends. Germline CDR1 SGHTA, CDR2 FQGNSA.

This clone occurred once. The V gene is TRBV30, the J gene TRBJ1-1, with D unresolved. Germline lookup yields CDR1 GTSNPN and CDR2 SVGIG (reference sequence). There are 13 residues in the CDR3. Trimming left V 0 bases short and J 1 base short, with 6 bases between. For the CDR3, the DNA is TGTGCCTGGAGTGTTTTTGAGAACACTGAAGCTTTCTTT. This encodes CAWSVFENTEAFF.

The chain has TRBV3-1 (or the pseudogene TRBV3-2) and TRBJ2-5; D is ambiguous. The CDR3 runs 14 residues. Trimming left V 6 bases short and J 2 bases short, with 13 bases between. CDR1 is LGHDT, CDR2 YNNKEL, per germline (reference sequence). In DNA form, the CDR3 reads TGTGCCAGCAGACCGCTCGATGCTCAAGAGACCCAGTACTTC. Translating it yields CASRPLDAQETQYF.

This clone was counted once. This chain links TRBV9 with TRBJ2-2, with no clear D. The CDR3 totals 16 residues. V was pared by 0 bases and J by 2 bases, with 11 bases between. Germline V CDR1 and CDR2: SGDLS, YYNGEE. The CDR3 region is CASSVEGAPNTGELFF. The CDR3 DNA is TGTGCCAGCAGCGTAGAGGGCGCCCCCAACACCGGGGAGCTGTTTTTT.

The CDR3 DNA is TGTGCCAGCAGTGGACCCGGGACAGGGGTCAATCAGCCCCAGCATTTT. It encodes CASSGPGTGVNQPQHF. The V gene is TRBV2, the J gene TRBJ1-5, with 10 bases that match TRBD1. The CDR3 consists of 16 residues. Trimming took 4 bases from V and 3 from J; bases not matched to a gene: 6. CDR1 is SNHLY and CDR2 is FYNNEI in the germline V gene.

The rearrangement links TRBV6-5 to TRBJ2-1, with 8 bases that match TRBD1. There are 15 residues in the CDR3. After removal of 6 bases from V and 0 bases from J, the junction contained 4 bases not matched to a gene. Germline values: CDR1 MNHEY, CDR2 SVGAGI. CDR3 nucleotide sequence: TGTGCCAGCAGGCCCGGGACAGGCTCCTACAATGAGCAGTTCTTC. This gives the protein CASRPGTGSYNEQFF.

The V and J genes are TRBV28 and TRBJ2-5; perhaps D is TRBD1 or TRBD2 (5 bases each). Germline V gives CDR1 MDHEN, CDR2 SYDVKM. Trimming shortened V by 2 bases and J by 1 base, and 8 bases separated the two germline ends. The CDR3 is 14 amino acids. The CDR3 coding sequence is TGTGCCAGCAGTTTAGGGGGAGCCCAAGAGACCCAGTACTTC. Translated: CASSLGGAQETQYF.

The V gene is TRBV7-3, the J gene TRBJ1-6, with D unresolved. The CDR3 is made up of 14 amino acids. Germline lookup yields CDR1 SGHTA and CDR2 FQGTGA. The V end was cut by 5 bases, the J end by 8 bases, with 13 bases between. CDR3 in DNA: TGTGCCAGCAGCCTCCGGGGAGGGTATTCACCCCTCCACTTT. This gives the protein CASSLRGGYSPLHF. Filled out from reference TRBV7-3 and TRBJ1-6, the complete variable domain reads GAGVSQTPSNKVTEKGKYVELRCDPISGHTALYWYRQSLGQGPEFLIYFQGTGAADDSGLPNDRFFAVRPEGSVSTLKIQRTERGDSAVYLCASSLRGGYSPLHFGNGTRLTVT.

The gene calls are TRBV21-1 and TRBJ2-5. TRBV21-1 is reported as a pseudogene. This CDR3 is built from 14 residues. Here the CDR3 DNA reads TGTGCCAGCAGCAAAGAGGGCTCAGCGTCGACCCAGTACTTC. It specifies CASSKEGSASTQYF.

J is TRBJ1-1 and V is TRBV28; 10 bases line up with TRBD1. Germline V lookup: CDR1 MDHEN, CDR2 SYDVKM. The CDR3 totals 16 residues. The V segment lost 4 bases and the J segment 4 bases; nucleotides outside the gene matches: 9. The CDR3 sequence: CASSSPPGQGRTEAFF. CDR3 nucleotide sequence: TGTGCCAGCAGTTCACCCCCGGGACAGGGGCGCACTGAAGCTTTCTTT.

The chain's CDR3 is CASSLPGAAQYF. CDR3 sequence (DNA): TGTGCCAGCAGCCTCCCCGGGGCGGCGCAGTATTTT. The chain couples TRBV7-3 to TRBJ2-3; D could derive from TRBD1 or TRBD2 (5 bases each). The CDR3 loop spans 12 amino acids. V lost 5 bases to trimming and J lost 10 bases, with 13 bases between them. Germline assignment: CDR1 SGHTA and CDR2 FQGTGA.

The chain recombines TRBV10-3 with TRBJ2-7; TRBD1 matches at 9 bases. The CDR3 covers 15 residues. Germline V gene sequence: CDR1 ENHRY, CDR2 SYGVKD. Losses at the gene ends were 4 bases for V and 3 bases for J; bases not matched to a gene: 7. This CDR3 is CAISGRQGVIYEQYF. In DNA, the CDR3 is TGTGCCATCAGTGGTAGACAGGGGGTGATCTACGAGCAGTACTTC.

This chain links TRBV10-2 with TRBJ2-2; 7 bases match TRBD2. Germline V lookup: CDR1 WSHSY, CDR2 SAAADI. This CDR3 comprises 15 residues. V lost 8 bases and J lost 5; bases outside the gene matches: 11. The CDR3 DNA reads TGCGCCAGCTGGACTAGTATCGGTTTGACCGGGGAGCTGTTTTTT. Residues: CASWTSIGLTGELFF.

The CDR3 bases are TGCGCCAGCAGCTTGGCAGACGAGCAGTACTTC. Translating it yields CASSLADEQYF. The chain carries TRBV5-1 and TRBJ2-7; no definite D call. The CDR3 covers 11 residues. V lost 0 bases and J 5 bases, leaving 3 bases between the germline ends. Germline V gene lookup returns CDR1 SGHRS and CDR2 YFSETQ.